The clone carrying this T cell receptor beta chain is a singleton in its sample. This record comes from a study of cytomegalovirus exposure and HLA in healthy donors. Participants comprised healthy donors of bone marrow. The length of the CDR3 is 15 residues. Germline V gene data show CDR1 as MNHEY and CDR2 as SMNVEV (reference sequence). With 2 bases removed from V and 5 bases from J, the gap between germline ends came to 15 bases. PCR employed 60 Vbeta and 13 Jbeta primers. Libraries were prepared by immunoSEQ multiplex PCR; TCRdb keeps only in-frame clonotypes and omits some of them. The sample carries just over 150,000 clones, 70% to 90% recorded once.

The sequence derives from a woman between 18 and 29 years old in good health and CMV-seronegative. The V and J genes are TRBV27 and TRBJ2-5; TRBD2 is a possible D gene (5 bases). Specimen: PBMCs. The CDR3 DNA is TGTGCCAGCAGTTTAACCAAAATCCCGGGGGAGACCCAGTACTTC. Protein: CASSLTKIPGETQYF.